This entry lists 22 T cell receptor beta chains sequenced from one sample in a study of naive and memory T cell subsets. Two oligonucleotides, mixed equimolar, formed the beta constant-region primer covering TRBC1 and TRBC2. TCRdb re-analysed the UMI-ligation and nested PCR reads in MiXCR, keeping a single row per CDR3 protein. The table includes approximately 85,000 distinct CDR3 sequences, roughly 7% detected once. Sequencing was done on a sample of central memory CD4+ T cells from blood. The receptors were gathered from a human donor in good health.

The V gene is TRBV3-1, the J gene TRBJ2-6, with 9 positions matching TRBD1. Germline V lookup: CDR1 LGHDT, CDR2 YNNKEL (reference sequence). V shed 0 bases and J 3 bases; nucleotides not matched to a gene: 9. The CDR3 is made up of 19 amino acids. Here the CDR3 reads CASSQDYGTGRGGANVLTF. The CDR3 bases are TGTGCCAGCAGCCAAGATTACGGGACAGGGAGAGGTGGGGCCAACGTCCTGACTTTC.

This clonotype was detected a few times. The chain employs TRBV6-2 or TRBV6-3 and TRBJ2-3; D is unclear. There are 13 residues in the CDR3. Trimming took off 5 bases at V and 1 base at J, with 7 bases between the two ends. Germline loops: CDR1 MNHEY, CDR2 SVGEGT. This CDR3 reads CASSHLGTDTQYF. CDR3 in DNA: TGTGCCAGCAGTCACTTGGGCACAGATACGCAGTATTTT.

This sequence joins TRBV14 and TRBJ2-7; 7 nucleotides match TRBD1. V was pared by 7 bases and J by 3 bases, with 6 bases of the junction left unmatched. The CDR3 runs 13 residues. Germline V gene lookup returns CDR1 SGHDN and CDR2 FVKESK. In DNA form, the CDR3 reads TGTGCCAGCAAAAGACAGGGTTTCTACGAGCAGTACTTC. Its translation is CASKRQGFYEQYF. Complete variable domain (other parts from reference TRBV14 and TRBJ2-7): EAGVTQFPSHSVIEKGQTVTLRCDPISGHDNLYWYRRVMGKEIKFLLHFVKESKQDESGMPNNRFLAERTGGTYSTLKVQPAELEDSGVYFCASKRQGFYEQYFGPGTRLTVT.

This clonotype was found many times. The rearrangement links TRBV29-1 to TRBJ2-7, with D perhaps matching TRBD2 (6 bases). Deletions cut 7 bases from V and 4 bases from J, with 20 bases between. CDR3 length: 14 amino acids. Germline assignment: CDR1 SQVTM and CDR2 ANQGSEA. DNA for the CDR3: TGCAGCGCGACCCACGCGAGGGGAGGATACGAGCAGTACTTC. Protein: CSATHARGGYEQYF.

The genes are TRBV19 and TRBJ1-2; 9 bases match TRBD1. The CDR3 is made up of 17 amino acids. Germline V gene sequence: CDR1 LNHDA, CDR2 SQIVND (reference sequence). Trimming took 6 bases from V and 4 from J; bases not matched to a gene: 15. CDR3 sequence (DNA): TGTGCCAGTAGGGATGCCGGGACAGGGAGGTCCCTCTATGGCTACACCTTC. Residues: CASRDAGTGRSLYGYTF. Supplemented by reference TRBV19 and TRBJ1-2, the full variable domain reads DGGITQSPKYLFRKEGQNVTLSCEQNLNHDAMYWYRQDPGQGLRLIYYSQIVNDFQKGDIAEGYSVSREKKESFPLTVTSAQKNPTAFYLCASRDAGTGRSLYGYTFGSGTRLTVV.

This clonotype was seen only a few times. J is TRBJ2-7 and V is TRBV6-1, with a possible D match to TRBD1 (5 bases). The CDR3 sequence is 13 residues long. CDR1 and CDR2 from the germline V gene are MNHNS and SASEGT. V was cut by 6 bases and J by 2 bases, with 11 bases left in between. CDR3 DNA: TGTGCCAGCAGCCTGACAGTTACCTACGAGCAGTACTTC. It specifies CASSLTVTYEQYF.

This clonotype has at least ten counts. The chain employs TRBV11-2 and TRBJ1-4; D may be TRBD1 (6 bases). This CDR3 has 19 amino acids. With 2 bases removed from V and 0 bases from J, the gap between germline ends came to 19 bases. From germline, CDR1 is SGHAT and CDR2 FQNNGV. The CDR3, as DNA: TGTGCCAGCAGCTTATCCCCGCCGACAGGACTTGCAACTAATGAAAAACTGTTTTTT. This gives the protein CASSLSPPTGLATNEKLFF.

This clonotype came up many times. This chain joins TRBV5-1 and TRBJ2-5; D might be TRBD2 (5 bases). The V gene lost 5 bases and the J gene lost 2 bases, with 16 bases spanning the gap. This CDR3 is built from 15 residues. CDR1 and CDR2 from the germline V gene are SGHRS and YFSETQ. The CDR3 bases are TGCGCCAGCAGGCATAGGGAGAGGGTTCAAGAGACCCAGTACTTC. This translates into CASRHRERVQETQYF.

The rearrangement uses TRBV28 and TRBJ1-5; tentatively, D is TRBD1 (6 bases). Germline CDR1 and CDR2: MDHEN and SYDVKM. The CDR3 consists of 15 residues. V dropped 3 bases and J dropped 3 bases, with 12 bases sitting between them. The CDR3 DNA is TGTGCCAGCAGTTTGCCGGGGGCCTCCAATCAGCCCCAGCATTTT. It translates to CASSLPGASNQPQHF.

The gene calls are TRBV7-2 and TRBJ2-7, with TRBD1 matching 7 bases. The V segment lost 0 bases and the J segment 2 bases; nucleotides outside the gene matches: 7. This CDR3 contains 16 residues. Germline lookup yields CDR1 SGHTA and CDR2 FQGNSA. The CDR3 spells CASSLAWAGGPYEQYF. For the CDR3, the DNA is TGTGCCAGCAGCTTAGCCTGGGCAGGGGGACCCTACGAGCAGTACTTC.

The gene calls are TRBV18 and TRBJ2-7; 7 bases match TRBD2. This CDR3 is built from 14 residues. V lost 2 bases, J lost 2 bases, and 3 bases stayed unmatched. Germline assignment: CDR1 KGHSH and CDR2 LQKENI. CDR3 sequence: CASSPGRATYEQYF. The CDR3 DNA reads TGTGCCAGCTCACCAGGGAGGGCTACCTACGAGCAGTACTTC.

Concerning this clonotype: A much larger clone sits a single nucleotide away, making a read error possible. The V gene is TRBV29-1, the J gene TRBJ2-3; 10 bases are a match to TRBD2. CDR1 SQVTM and CDR2 ANQGSEA come from the germline V gene. This CDR3 is built from 14 residues. After removal of 6 bases from V and 6 bases from J, the junction contained 9 bases not matched to a gene. The CDR3 spells CSVTLAGLFDTQYF. The CDR3 nucleotides are TGCAGCGTCACACTAGCGGGGCTATTCGATACGCAGTATTTT.

This clonotype was seen at least ten times. The chain combines TRBV7-3 with TRBJ2-2, with 8 bases matching TRBD2. Germline CDR1 SGHTA, CDR2 FQGTGA. The CDR3 covers 15 residues. V was clipped by 5 bases and J by 7 bases; unmatched bases: 9. This CDR3 reads CASSPRGGVGGELFF. The CDR3 DNA follows: TGTGCCAGCAGCCCCCGGGGGGGGGTCGGCGGGGAGCTGTTTTTT.

This clonotype was counted only a few times. The rearrangement joins TRBV20-1 to TRBJ1-4; possible D gene TRBD1, 5 bases. Germline-derived CDR1 and CDR2 are DFQATT and SNEGSKA (reference sequence). V was shortened by 3 bases and J by 8 bases, with 10 bases between the two germline ends. The CDR3 consists of 12 residues. CDR3 sequence (DNA): TGCAGTGCTAGGCTAGGGGACGAAAAACTGTTTTTT. This translates into CSARLGDEKLFF.

This clonotype has at least ten counts. V usage is TRBV29-1 and J usage is TRBJ1-1, with 9 bases aligning to TRBD1. The V gene's germline CDR1 is SQVTM and CDR2 ANQGSEA. Unmatched junction bases numbered 4, after V lost 6 bases and J lost 11 bases. This CDR3 contains 10 residues. The DNA of the CDR3 is TGCAGCGTAGGGACAGGGAAGGCTTTCTTT. Translated, it gives CSVGTGKAFF.

This clonotype was found many times. The gene calls are TRBV20-1 and TRBJ1-1, with D possibly TRBD1 on 5 matching bases. CDR1 and CDR2 from the germline V gene are DFQATT and SNEGSKA (reference sequence). The V end lost 2 bases, the J end lost 6 bases, and 13 bases lay between the germline ends. The CDR3 runs to 13 residues. The CDR3 bases are TGCAGTGCTAGATCAGGGAATTTGGCTGAAGCTTTCTTT. This encodes CSARSGNLAEAFF.

The chain has TRBV18 and TRBJ1-1; D may be TRBD1 (6 bases). Germline values: CDR1 KGHSH, CDR2 LQKENI. Between the trimmed V and J ends, which lost 4 bases and 1 base, there was a span of 13 bases. The CDR3 runs to 15 residues. The DNA for the CDR3 is TGTGCCAGCTCACTAGGGGGTTTTGGGAACACTGAAGCTTTCTTT. Residues: CASSLGGFGNTEAFF.

This chain joins TRBV12-3 or TRBV12-4 and TRBJ2-5; 7 bases are shared with TRBD1. The V segment lost 5 bases and the J segment 3 bases; nucleotides outside the gene matches: 6. The CDR3 is 14 residues long. This CDR3 is CASSVDRRKETQYF. The CDR3 DNA follows: TGTGCCAGCAGTGTGGACAGGAGAAAAGAGACCCAGTACTTC.

This clonotype came up many times. The rearrangement links TRBV6-2 or TRBV6-3 to TRBJ2-1; TRBD2 agrees at 9 bases. This CDR3 spans 12 amino acids. The J segment lost 10 bases and the V segment lost 6 bases, leaving 4 bases of the junction unmatched. Germline CDR1 and CDR2: MNHEY and SVGEGT. This CDR3 is CASRQTSGEQFF. The CDR3 bases are TGTGCCAGCAGGCAGACTAGCGGAGAGCAGTTCTTC.

The chain uses TRBV12-3 or TRBV12-4 and TRBJ1-2; D ambiguous. The CDR3 is 15 amino acids. V lost 4 bases and J 4 bases, leaving 16 bases between the germline ends. The CDR3 loop is CASSSTDVGSYGYTF. The CDR3 region has the DNA TGTGCCAGCAGTTCAACGGACGTGGGAAGCTATGGCTACACCTTC.

J is TRBJ2-3 and V is TRBV20-1; the D gene could be TRBD1 or TRBD2 (5 bases each). V was cut by 8 bases and J by 0 bases, with 15 bases left in between. The CDR3 is made up of 14 amino acids. CDR1 and CDR2 from the germline V gene are DFQATT and SNEGSKA (reference sequence). This chain's CDR3 is CSYEGPSSTDTQYF. The CDR3 DNA follows: TGCAGTTATGAGGGGCCGTCTAGCACAGATACGCAGTATTTT.

The sample holds a few counts of this clonotype. The rearrangement uses TRBV4-3 and TRBJ2-7; weak D call: TRBD1 (5 bases). Trimming cost V 0 bases and J 3 bases, with 15 bases left between them. Germline V gene sequence: CDR1 LGHNA, CDR2 YSLEER. This CDR3 region has 16 residues. CDR3 DNA sequence: TGCGCCAGCAGCCAAGATAGTAGGCAGGGCAACTACGAGCAGTACTTC. Protein product: CASSQDSRQGNYEQYF.